This T cell receptor beta chain was sequenced during a study of Ad26.COV2.S vaccination and SARS-CoV-2 variants. Treatment defined: around 19 received Ad26.COV2.S at low or high dose, single or two shots; a few received placebo; per-sample allocation not given. Day 63 following the first vaccine or placebo injection was when the samples were taken. CDR1 and CDR2 (germline): SGHTA, FQGNSA. V shed 7 bases, J shed 4 bases, and the junction held 14 bases outside the gene matches. This CDR3 has 18 residues. Using immunoSEQ multiplex PCR, the repertoire was profiled, and TCRdb retains in-frame clones only, with some absent. The sample consists of hundreds of thousands of clones, about 88% of them appearing once.

V usage is TRBV7-2 and J usage is TRBJ2-2; 11 bases agree with TRBD2. The sequences come from peripheral blood, collected in a trial of Ad26.COV2.S vaccine versus placebo. This receptor was taken from a person aged 18-60 years who received the Ad26.COV2.S COVID-19 vaccine or a placebo. CDR3 loop: CASTPHSPLAGGTGELFF. CDR3 in DNA: TGTGCCAGCACCCCACATTCCCCTCTAGCGGGGGGCACCGGGGAGCTGTTTTTT.